This T cell receptor beta chain stems from a study of T cell responses to AZD1222 COVID-19 vaccine. Repertoires were generated with immunoSEQ multiplex PCR, while TCRdb's copy carries only in-frame clones and drops some. The sample holds about 150,000 clones, 90% seen once. Study-wide results and limits: White British people made up most donors, females outnumbered males, and clonal diversity was possibly underestimated.

Notes on this clone: The antigen is not known.

V was clipped by 0 bases and J by 10 bases, with 10 bases between them. CDR1 is SGHNT, CDR2 YENEEA, per germline. The CDR3 is 13 amino acids. The rearrangement uses TRBV11-3 and TRBJ1-3, with D possibly matching TRBD1 (6 bases). The sequencing here drew on peripheral blood, taken 28 days after the second AZD1222 dose. The clonotype was recovered from an adult who received the AZD1222 COVID-19 vaccine. The CDR3 bases are TGTGCCAGCAGCTTAGAGCTAGGGGGGACCATATATTTT. It is translated as CASSLELGGTIYF.